The entry below gives a single T cell receptor (beta chain) sequence along with its context. These data belong to a study of shared clonotypes between healthy human individuals. Sorted subsets were amplified in replicate PCRs using around 220 ng DNA, around 30,000 T cell genomes. Clones were read by immunoSEQ multiplex PCR, and TCRdb kept only the in-frame ones, dropping some. The sample gives more than 2 million clones, just under 95% of which show up once; 0.9% to 1.3% is in the top ten. V was shortened by 6 bases and J by 0 bases, with 11 bases between the two germline ends. Looked up from germline, CDR1 is LNHDA and CDR2 is SQIVND (reference sequence). This CDR3 spans 14 amino acids. CD45RO-negative cells were positively selected for CCR7, leaving out terminally differentiated effector memory CD45RA+ cells.

Input material: naive CD8+ T cells sorted from blood. This TCR was recovered from a man between 18 and 29 years old in good health. The gene calls are TRBV19 and TRBJ1-2, with D possibly TRBD1 on 5 matching bases. The CDR3 nucleotides are TGTGCCAGTAGCTACGGGGCGACTAACTATGGCTACACCTTC. It translates to CASSYGATNYGYTF.